In this sample, the clone carrying this T cell receptor (beta chain) turned up many times. As yet, its antigen is unknown. This record comes from a study of T cells after yellow fever vaccination. Study summary: The fractions with low cell numbers were processed using SMART-Seq v4 Ultra Low Input. The study, taken as a whole, reports: Compared with primary, the secondary response was weaker and peaked at day 5, not 15. Detected again after the booster were most primary-vaccination clones, at roughly 95% CD4 and around 91% CD8.

CDR1 is DFQATT and CDR2 is SNEGSKA in the germline V gene (reference sequence). The CDR3 sequence is 14 residues long. Unmatched junction bases numbered 4, after V lost 6 bases and J lost 2 bases. A 5'RACE template-switching step, the method used to make TCR cDNA, added a universal primer site and UMIs. TCRdb itself ran the 5' RACE reads through MiXCR, one entry per CDR3 protein. The sample has about 320,000 distinct CDR3 sequences, 3.5% to 4.5% seen once. The rearrangement uses TRBV20-1 and TRBJ2-5, with TRBD2 identical over 12 bases. The starting material was PBMCs, obtained 15 days after the yellow fever booster vaccination. This receptor was taken from a man aged 18 to 29 who received the YFV17D yellow fever vaccine. CDR3 nucleotides: TGCAGTGCCCAGACTAGCGGGGGACAAGAGACCCAGTACTTC. This sequence encodes CSAQTSGGQETQYF.